This T cell receptor beta chain was sequenced during a study of naive and memory T cell subsets. CDR1 is ENHRY, CDR2 SYGVKD, per germline. The CDR3 has 16 residues. The junction had 9 bases not matched to a gene; V was cut back by 6 bases and J by 7 bases. Study results and caveats: Over 85% of naive TCR sequences appeared only once, unlike memory subsets.

Comment on this clonotype: Its antigen is currently unknown. Lacking the conserved final phenylalanine or tryptophan, this CDR3 likely reflects a read error.

Both TRBC1 and TRBC2 were covered by a beta constant-region primer of two equimolar oligonucleotides. TCRdb re-derived calls from the UMI-ligation and nested PCR reads in MiXCR, one entry per CDR3 protein. In the table there are 140,000 to 150,000 distinct CDR3 sequences, about 18% of which are singletons. Sequencing was carried out using naive CD4+ T cells from blood. The genes are TRBV10-3 and TRBJ2-2; TRBD2 aligns across 12 bases. This clonotype originated in a human donor in good health. CDR3 residues: CAIRSSGRAQDGELFS. The CDR3 nucleotides are TGTGCCATCAGATCTAGCGGGAGGGCCCAGGACGGGGAGCTGTTTTCT.